The rows below give T cell receptor beta chains drawn from one sample of a study of cytomegalovirus exposure and HLA in healthy donors. Repertoires were generated with immunoSEQ multiplex PCR, while TCRdb's copy carries only in-frame clones and drops some. The table records under 100,000 clones, more than 70% of them present only once. The sample taken for sequencing was PBMCs. All receptors derive from a man in his forties in good health and CMV-seronegative. Both conserved end residues are part of each CDR3. Fields, in order: J gene, D gene, V gene, clone size, CDR3 DNA, CDR3 protein. D genes are given only for firm matches. Where a row states a size, it is once, few, many or the class of an expanded clone; other rows omit it.

J gene: TRBJ2-7; D gene: TRBD1; V gene: TRBV4-1; clone size: -; CDR3 DNA: TGCGCCAGCAGCCATGCCGTCAGGGGGATCTCCTACGAGCAGTACTTC; CDR3 protein: CASSHAVRGISYEQYF
J gene: TRBJ1-1; D gene: -; V gene: TRBV25-1; clone size: -; CDR3 DNA: TGTGCCAGCAGTGAATTTACAATCGGGGTAGCTGAAGCTTTCTTT; CDR3 protein: CASSEFTIGVAEAFF
J gene: TRBJ1-2; D gene: TRBD1; V gene: TRBV5-1; clone size: -; CDR3 DNA: TGCGCCAGCAGCCCCGGGACAGGGAACTATGGCTACACCTTC; CDR3 protein: CASSPGTGNYGYTF
J gene: TRBJ1-1; D gene: TRBD1; V gene: TRBV28; clone size: -; CDR3 DNA: TGTGCCAGCAGTTCCCGGCGGACAGGGAACATGAACACTGAAGCTTTCTTT; CDR3 protein: CASSSRRTGNMNTEAFF
J gene: TRBJ1-1; D gene: -; V gene: TRBV13; clone size: -; CDR3 DNA: TGTGCCAGCAGCTTAATGGTAGGGAGTGAAGCTTTCTTT; CDR3 protein: CASSLMVGSEAFF
J gene: TRBJ2-1; D gene: -; V gene: TRBV6-4; clone size: -; CDR3 DNA: TGTGCCAGCAGTCCTTCCGGGACTCGGATTGAAGAGCAGTTCTTC; CDR3 protein: CASSPSGTRIEEQFF
J gene: TRBJ1-1; D gene: -; V gene: TRBV10-3; clone size: -; CDR3 DNA: TGTGCCATCACAGGGGAAACGAACACTGAAGCTTTCTTT; CDR3 protein: CAITGETNTEAFF
J gene: TRBJ2-7; D gene: TRBD2; V gene: TRBV6-1; clone size: -; CDR3 DNA: TGTGCCAGCAGAGGGACTAGCGGCTCCTACGAGCAGCACTTC; CDR3 protein: CASRGTSGSYEQHF
J gene: TRBJ1-2; D gene: TRBD1; V gene: TRBV5-1; clone size: few; CDR3 DNA: TGCGCCAGCAGCCCAGGGGGCGCCGGGAGTGGCTACACCTTC; CDR3 protein: CASSPGGAGSGYTF
J gene: TRBJ2-3; D gene: TRBD2; V gene: TRBV7-3; clone size: -; CDR3 DNA: TGTGCCAGCAGCTTCCGGGGGGAGCGCACAGATACGCAGTATTTT; CDR3 protein: CASSFRGERTDTQYF
J gene: TRBJ2-2; D gene: -; V gene: TRBV2; clone size: once; CDR3 DNA: TGTGCCAGCCGCCAACAGGTTGCGAACACCGGGGAGCTGTTTTTT; CDR3 protein: CASRQQVANTGELFF
J gene: TRBJ1-2; D gene: TRBD1; V gene: TRBV6-5; clone size: -; CDR3 DNA: TGTGCCAGCAGGGTGACCCGCGGGACAGCGGTTGGCTACACCTTC; CDR3 protein: CASRVTRGTAVGYTF
J gene: TRBJ2-3; D gene: TRBD1; V gene: TRBV4-1; clone size: -; CDR3 DNA: TGCGCCAGCAGTAGGACAGGTCGCACAGATACGCAGTATTTT; CDR3 protein: CASSRTGRTDTQYF
J gene: TRBJ2-1; D gene: -; V gene: TRBV9; clone size: -; CDR3 DNA: TGTGCCAGCAGCGTAGCGAGCGGGCACTACAATGAGCAGTTCTTC; CDR3 protein: CASSVASGHYNEQFF
J gene: TRBJ2-1; D gene: TRBD2; V gene: TRBV11-3; clone size: -; CDR3 DNA: TGTGCCAGCAGCTTAACCCTGGGCGGACTAGCGGGGGGCCGATACAATGAGCAGTTCTTC; CDR3 protein: CASSLTLGGLAGGRYNEQFF
J gene: TRBJ2-2; D gene: TRBD1; V gene: TRBV7-8; clone size: -; CDR3 DNA: TGTGCCAGCAGCCAGGGGACAGTAAACACCGGGGAGCTGTTTTTT; CDR3 protein: CASSQGTVNTGELFF
J gene: TRBJ2-7; D gene: -; V gene: TRBV14; clone size: few; CDR3 DNA: TGTGCCAGCAGCCAGGAGGAAAACTCCTACGAGCAGTACTTC; CDR3 protein: CASSQEENSYEQYF
J gene: TRBJ2-7; D gene: -; V gene: TRBV6-6; clone size: -; CDR3 DNA: TGTGCCAGCAGTTACGAGGCGACAGGCTACGAGCAGTACTTC; CDR3 protein: CASSYEATGYEQYF
J gene: TRBJ2-5; D gene: TRBD2; V gene: TRBV7-2; clone size: few; CDR3 DNA: TGTGCCAGCAGCGCGTGGACTAGTGAATCGGAGACCCAGTACTTC; CDR3 protein: CASSAWTSESETQYF
J gene: TRBJ1-6; D gene: TRBD1; V gene: TRBV27; clone size: few; CDR3 DNA: TGTGCCAGCAGAGGACAGGGGGCTTCACCCCTCCACTTT; CDR3 protein: CASRGQGASPLHF
J gene: TRBJ2-7; D gene: -; V gene: TRBV19; clone size: -; CDR3 DNA: TGTGCCAGTAGTGCCGGGAAGTCCTACGAGCAGTACTTC; CDR3 protein: CASSAGKSYEQYF
J gene: TRBJ1-2; D gene: TRBD1; V gene: TRBV6-1; clone size: -; CDR3 DNA: TGTGCCAGCAGTGAAAGACAGGGTGACTACACCTTC; CDR3 protein: CASSERQGDYTF
J gene: TRBJ2-2; D gene: -; V gene: TRBV28; clone size: -; CDR3 DNA: TGTGCCAGCAGTTTAGGGACAAAAAACACCGGGGAGCTGTTTTTT; CDR3 protein: CASSLGTKNTGELFF
J gene: TRBJ2-5; D gene: TRBD2; V gene: TRBV28; clone size: -; CDR3 DNA: TGTGCCAGCACAGGACTAGCGGGGGCCGGGACCCAGTACTTC; CDR3 protein: CASTGLAGAGTQYF
J gene: TRBJ1-1; D gene: -; V gene: TRBV7-9; clone size: -; CDR3 DNA: TGTGCCAGCAGCTTAGTGGCAAGGAACACTGAAGCTTTCTTT; CDR3 protein: CASSLVARNTEAFF
J gene: TRBJ2-7; D gene: TRBD1; V gene: TRBV5-1; clone size: -; CDR3 DNA: TGCGCCAGCAGCTTGGGACAGGGGGTATACGAGCAGTACTTC; CDR3 protein: CASSLGQGVYEQYF
J gene: TRBJ2-5; D gene: TRBD2; V gene: TRBV10-1; clone size: -; CDR3 DNA: TGCGCCAGCACTGGACTGGCGGGGGTCCTGGAGACCCAGTACTTC; CDR3 protein: CASTGLAGVLETQYF
J gene: TRBJ2-7; D gene: TRBD1; V gene: TRBV7-9; clone size: -; CDR3 DNA: TGTGCCAGCTCGACAGGGAGAGCGTACGAGCAGTACTTC; CDR3 protein: CASSTGRAYEQYF
J gene: TRBJ1-1; D gene: -; V gene: TRBV13; clone size: -; CDR3 DNA: TGTGCCAGCAGCTTGTCTCTCAGGGAAGCTTTCTTT; CDR3 protein: CASSLSLREAFF
J gene: TRBJ2-3; D gene: -; V gene: TRBV5-1; clone size: -; CDR3 DNA: TGCGCCAACCGCTGCTCTAGCGAGGGCACAGATACGCAGTATTTT; CDR3 protein: CANRCSSEGTDTQYF
J gene: TRBJ1-2; D gene: -; V gene: TRBV4-1; clone size: -; CDR3 DNA: TGCGCCAGCAGCCAAGATCGAGGGAGGGGTGGCTGCACCTTC; CDR3 protein: CASSQDRGRGGCTF
J gene: TRBJ1-2; D gene: -; V gene: TRBV29-1; clone size: -; CDR3 DNA: TGCAGCGGGTCAGTCGCTAACTATGGCTACACCTTC; CDR3 protein: CSGSVANYGYTF
J gene: TRBJ2-1; D gene: TRBD2; V gene: TRBV5-4; clone size: -; CDR3 DNA: TGTGCCAGCAGTCGGGACTACTACAATGAGCAGTTCTTC; CDR3 protein: CASSRDYYNEQFF
J gene: TRBJ2-2; D gene: -; V gene: TRBV29-1; clone size: once; CDR3 DNA: TGCAGCGTCATCGGGGAAAACACCGGGGAGCTGTTTTTT; CDR3 protein: CSVIGENTGELFF
J gene: TRBJ1-1; D gene: -; V gene: TRBV4-2; clone size: few; CDR3 DNA: TGTGCCAGCAGCTTGAGTTCGGTGAACACTGAAGCTTTCTTT; CDR3 protein: CASSLSSVNTEAFF
J gene: TRBJ2-7; D gene: TRBD1; V gene: TRBV7-2; clone size: -; CDR3 DNA: TGTGCCAGCACCTTATACAGGGGCGTCTACGAGCAGTACTTC; CDR3 protein: CASTLYRGVYEQYF
J gene: TRBJ2-5; D gene: TRBD2; V gene: TRBV28; clone size: few; CDR3 DNA: TGTGCCAGCAGTTTTCCTAGCGGGGGGATATGGACCCAGTACTTC; CDR3 protein: CASSFPSGGIWTQYF
J gene: TRBJ1-1; D gene: -; V gene: TRBV10-2; clone size: -; CDR3 DNA: TGCGCCAGCAGGGCAGGGTTAGAAGCTTTCTTT; CDR3 protein: CASRAGLEAFF
J gene: TRBJ1-4; D gene: -; V gene: TRBV5-1; clone size: -; CDR3 DNA: TGCGCCAGCAGCTTGTTTCAAAGCGTCGGACTGGCAACTAATGAAAAACTGTTTTTT; CDR3 protein: CASSLFQSVGLATNEKLFF
J gene: TRBJ2-1; D gene: -; V gene: TRBV15; clone size: -; CDR3 DNA: TGTGCCACCAGCGACCGAACAGCCAATGAGCAGTTCTTC; CDR3 protein: CATSDRTANEQFF
J gene: TRBJ2-1; D gene: TRBD2; V gene: TRBV6-4; clone size: -; CDR3 DNA: TGTGCCAGCAGTGACGTGGGGGGGGATTACAATGAGCAGTTCTTC; CDR3 protein: CASSDVGGDYNEQFF
J gene: TRBJ1-3; D gene: -; V gene: TRBV4-2; clone size: -; CDR3 DNA: TGTGCCAGCAGCCAGGGCCTCTTTCCCTCTGGAAACACCATATATTTT; CDR3 protein: CASSQGLFPSGNTIYF
J gene: TRBJ1-1; D gene: TRBD1; V gene: TRBV4-1; clone size: -; CDR3 DNA: TGCGCCAGCAGCCAACCGGGACAGATGAACACTGAAGCTTTCTTT; CDR3 protein: CASSQPGQMNTEAFF
J gene: TRBJ2-5; D gene: TRBD1; V gene: TRBV6-5; clone size: few; CDR3 DNA: TGTGCCACCCTACGGACAGGGACGTCAGAGACCCAGTACTTC; CDR3 protein: CATLRTGTSETQYF
J gene: TRBJ1-2; D gene: -; V gene: TRBV19; clone size: few; CDR3 DNA: TGTGCCAGTAGTATGTCGGATTCGGGTTGGGGCTACACCTTC; CDR3 protein: CASSMSDSGWGYTF
J gene: TRBJ1-4; D gene: TRBD1; V gene: TRBV19; clone size: -; CDR3 DNA: TGTGCCAGTAGCCTAGGCGGGACAGGGGGCGAAAAACTGTTTTTT; CDR3 protein: CASSLGGTGGEKLFF